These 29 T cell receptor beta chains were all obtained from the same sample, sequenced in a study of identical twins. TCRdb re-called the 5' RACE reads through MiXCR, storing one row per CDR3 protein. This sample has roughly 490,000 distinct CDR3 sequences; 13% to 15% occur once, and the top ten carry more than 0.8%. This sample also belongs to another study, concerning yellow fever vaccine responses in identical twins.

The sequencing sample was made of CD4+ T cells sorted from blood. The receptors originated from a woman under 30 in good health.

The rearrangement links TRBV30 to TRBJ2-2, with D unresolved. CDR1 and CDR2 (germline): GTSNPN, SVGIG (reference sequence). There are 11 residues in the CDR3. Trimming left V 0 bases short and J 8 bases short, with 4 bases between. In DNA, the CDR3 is TGTGCCTGGAGTGTACTGGGGGAGCTGTTTTTT. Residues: CAWSVLGELFF.

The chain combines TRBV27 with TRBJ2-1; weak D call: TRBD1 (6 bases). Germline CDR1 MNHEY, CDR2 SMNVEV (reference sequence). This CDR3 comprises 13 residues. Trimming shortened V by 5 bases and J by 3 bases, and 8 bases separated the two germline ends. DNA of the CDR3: TGTGCCAGCAGTCGACAGGACTACAATGAGCAGTTCTTC. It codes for CASSRQDYNEQFF.

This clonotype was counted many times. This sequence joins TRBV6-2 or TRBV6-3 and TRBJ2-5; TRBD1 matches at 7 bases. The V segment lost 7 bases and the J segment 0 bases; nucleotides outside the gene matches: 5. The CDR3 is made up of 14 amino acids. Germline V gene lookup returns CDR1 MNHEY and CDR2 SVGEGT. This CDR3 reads CASKKGQYQETQYF. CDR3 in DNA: TGTGCCAGCAAAAAGGGACAGTACCAAGAGACCCAGTACTTC.

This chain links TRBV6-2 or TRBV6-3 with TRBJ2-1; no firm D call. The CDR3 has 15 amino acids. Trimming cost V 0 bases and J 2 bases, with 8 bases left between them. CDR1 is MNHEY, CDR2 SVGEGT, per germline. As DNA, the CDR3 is TGTGCCAGCAGTTACTCCCCCCCAGCCTACAATGAGCAGTTCTTC. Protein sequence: CASSYSPPAYNEQFF.

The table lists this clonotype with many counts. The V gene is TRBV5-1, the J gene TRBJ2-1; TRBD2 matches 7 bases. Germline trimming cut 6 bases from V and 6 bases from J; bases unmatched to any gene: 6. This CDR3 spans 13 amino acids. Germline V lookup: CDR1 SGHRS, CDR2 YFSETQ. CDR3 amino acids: CASMDPGGNEQFF. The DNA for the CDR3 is TGCGCCAGCATGGACCCGGGGGGCAATGAGCAGTTCTTC.

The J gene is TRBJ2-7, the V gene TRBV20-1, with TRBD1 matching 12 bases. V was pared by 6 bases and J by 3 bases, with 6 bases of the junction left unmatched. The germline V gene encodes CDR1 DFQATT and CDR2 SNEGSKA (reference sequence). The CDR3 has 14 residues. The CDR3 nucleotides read TGCAGTGCAACCCGGGACAGGGGGCTCTACGAGCAGTACTTC. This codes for CSATRDRGLYEQYF.

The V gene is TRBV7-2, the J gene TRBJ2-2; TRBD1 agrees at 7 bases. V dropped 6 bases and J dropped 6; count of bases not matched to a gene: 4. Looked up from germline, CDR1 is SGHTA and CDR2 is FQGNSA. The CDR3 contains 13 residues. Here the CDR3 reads CASSLGQSGELFF. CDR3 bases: TGTGCCAGCAGTTTGGGACAGTCCGGGGAGCTGTTTTTT. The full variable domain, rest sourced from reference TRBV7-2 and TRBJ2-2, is GAGVSQSPSNKVTEKGKDVELRCDPISGHTALYWYRQSLGQGLEFLIYFQGNSAPDKSGLPSDRFSAERTGGSVSTLTIQRTQQEDSAVYLCASSLGQSGELFFGEGSRLTVL.

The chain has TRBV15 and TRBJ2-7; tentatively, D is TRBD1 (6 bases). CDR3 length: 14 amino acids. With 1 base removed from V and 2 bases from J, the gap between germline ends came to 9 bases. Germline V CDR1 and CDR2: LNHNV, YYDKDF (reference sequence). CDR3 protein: CATSRGGLPYEQYF. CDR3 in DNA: TGTGCCACCAGCAGAGGGGGGCTTCCCTACGAGCAGTACTTC.

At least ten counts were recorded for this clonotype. The CDR3 bases are TGCAGCGCCTATCTAACAGGGAGGTTTGAGACCCAGTACTTC. Encoded protein: CSAYLTGRFETQYF. This sequence joins TRBV29-1 and TRBJ2-5; TRBD1 or TRBD2 may be the D gene (6 bases each). The germline V gene encodes CDR1 SQVTM and CDR2 ANQGSEA. The CDR3 totals 14 residues. Trimming left V 7 bases short and J 5 bases short, with 20 bases between.

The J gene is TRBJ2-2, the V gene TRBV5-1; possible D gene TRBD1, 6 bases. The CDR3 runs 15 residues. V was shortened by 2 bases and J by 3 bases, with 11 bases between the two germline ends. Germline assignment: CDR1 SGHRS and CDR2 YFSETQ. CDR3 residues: CASSFAGVDTGELFF. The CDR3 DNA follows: TGCGCCAGCAGCTTTGCAGGGGTGGACACCGGGGAGCTGTTTTTT. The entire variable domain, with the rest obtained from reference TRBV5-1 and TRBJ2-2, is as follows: KAGVTQTPRYLIKTRGQQVTLSCSPISGHRSVSWYQQTPGQGLQFLFEYFSETQRNKGNFPGRFSGRQFSNSRSEMNVSTLELGDSALYLCASSFAGVDTGELFFGEGSRLTVL.

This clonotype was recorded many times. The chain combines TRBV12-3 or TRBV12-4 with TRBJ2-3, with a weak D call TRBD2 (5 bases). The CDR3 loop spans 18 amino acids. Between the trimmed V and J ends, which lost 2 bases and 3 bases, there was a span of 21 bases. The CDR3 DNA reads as TGTGCCAGCAGTTTAAGCGGTCGAGGACGGGGTGGGACAGATACGCAGTATTTT. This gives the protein CASSLSGRGRGGTDTQYF.

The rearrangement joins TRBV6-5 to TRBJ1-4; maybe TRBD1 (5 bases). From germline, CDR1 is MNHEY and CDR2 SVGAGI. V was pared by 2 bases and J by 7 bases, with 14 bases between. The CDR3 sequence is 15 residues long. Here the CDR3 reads CASSYPAGKGEKLFF. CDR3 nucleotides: TGTGCCAGCAGTTACCCTGCAGGGAAGGGTGAAAAACTGTTTTTT.

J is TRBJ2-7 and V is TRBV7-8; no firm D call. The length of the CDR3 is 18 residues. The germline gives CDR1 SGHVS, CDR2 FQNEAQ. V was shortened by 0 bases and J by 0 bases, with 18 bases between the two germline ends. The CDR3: CASSLAISRTENSYEQYF. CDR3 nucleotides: TGTGCCAGCAGCTTAGCAATCTCGAGGACGGAGAACTCCTACGAGCAGTACTTC. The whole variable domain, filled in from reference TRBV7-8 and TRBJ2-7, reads GAGVSQSPRYKVAKRGQDVALRCDPISGHVSLFWYQQALGQGPEFLTYFQNEAQLDKSGLPSDRFFAERPEGSVSTLKIQRTQQEDSAVYLCASSLAISRTENSYEQYFGPGTRLTVT.

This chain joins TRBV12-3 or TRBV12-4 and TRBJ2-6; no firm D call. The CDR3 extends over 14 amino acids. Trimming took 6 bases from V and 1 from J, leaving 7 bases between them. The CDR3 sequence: CASRISSGANVLTF. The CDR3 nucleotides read TGTGCCAGCAGAATCTCGTCTGGGGCCAACGTCCTGACTTTC.

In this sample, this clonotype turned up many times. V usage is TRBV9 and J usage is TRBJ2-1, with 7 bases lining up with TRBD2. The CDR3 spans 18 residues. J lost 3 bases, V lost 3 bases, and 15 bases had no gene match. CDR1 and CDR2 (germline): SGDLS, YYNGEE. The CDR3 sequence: CASSEGLKQRQLYNEQFF. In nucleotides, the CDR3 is TGTGCCAGCAGCGAGGGACTAAAACAGCGGCAACTCTACAATGAGCAGTTCTTC.

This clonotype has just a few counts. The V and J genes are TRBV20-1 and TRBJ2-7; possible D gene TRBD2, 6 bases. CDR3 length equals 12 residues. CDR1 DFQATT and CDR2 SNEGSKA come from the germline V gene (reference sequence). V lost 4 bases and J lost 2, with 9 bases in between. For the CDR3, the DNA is TGCAGTGCTACCAGCGGGCCCTACGAGCAGTACTTC. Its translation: CSATSGPYEQYF.

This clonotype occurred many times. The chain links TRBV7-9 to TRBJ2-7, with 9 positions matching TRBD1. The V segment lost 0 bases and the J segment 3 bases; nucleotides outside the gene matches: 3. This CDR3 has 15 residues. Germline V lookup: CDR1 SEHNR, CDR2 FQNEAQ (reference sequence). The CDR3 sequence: CASSLAQTGGYEQYF. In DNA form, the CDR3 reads TGTGCCAGCAGCTTAGCGCAGACAGGGGGCTACGAGCAGTACTTC.

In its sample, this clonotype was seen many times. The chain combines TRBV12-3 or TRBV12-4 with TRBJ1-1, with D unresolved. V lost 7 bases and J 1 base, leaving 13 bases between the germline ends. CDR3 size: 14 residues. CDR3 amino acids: CASKLILENTEAFF. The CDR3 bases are TGTGCCAGCAAATTGATATTGGAGAACACTGAAGCTTTCTTT.

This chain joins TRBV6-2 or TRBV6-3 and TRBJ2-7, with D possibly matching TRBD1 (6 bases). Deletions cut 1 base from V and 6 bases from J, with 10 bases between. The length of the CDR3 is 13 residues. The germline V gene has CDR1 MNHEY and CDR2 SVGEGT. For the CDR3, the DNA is TGTGCCAGCAGTTACTTGGTCAGGGGCGAGCAGTACTTC. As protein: CASSYLVRGEQYF.

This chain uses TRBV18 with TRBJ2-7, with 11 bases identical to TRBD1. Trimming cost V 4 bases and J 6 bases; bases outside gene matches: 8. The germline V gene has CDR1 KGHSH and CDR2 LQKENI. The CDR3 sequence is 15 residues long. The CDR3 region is CASSRQDRGPVEQYF. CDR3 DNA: TGTGCCAGCTCACGACAGGACAGGGGGCCAGTCGAGCAGTACTTC.

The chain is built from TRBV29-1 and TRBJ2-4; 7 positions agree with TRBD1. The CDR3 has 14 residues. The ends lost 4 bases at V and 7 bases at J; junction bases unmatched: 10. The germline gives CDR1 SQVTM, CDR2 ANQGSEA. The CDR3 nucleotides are TGCAGCGTTGTCCGGGACAGCAGAAACAACATTCAGTACTTC. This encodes CSVVRDSRNNIQYF.

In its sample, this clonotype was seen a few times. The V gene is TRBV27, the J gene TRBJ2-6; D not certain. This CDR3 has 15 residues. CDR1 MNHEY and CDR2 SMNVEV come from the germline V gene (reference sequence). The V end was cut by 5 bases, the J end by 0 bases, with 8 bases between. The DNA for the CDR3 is TGTGCCAGCAGTCGTTTGGTCTCTGGGGCCAACGTCCTGACTTTC. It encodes CASSRLVSGANVLTF.

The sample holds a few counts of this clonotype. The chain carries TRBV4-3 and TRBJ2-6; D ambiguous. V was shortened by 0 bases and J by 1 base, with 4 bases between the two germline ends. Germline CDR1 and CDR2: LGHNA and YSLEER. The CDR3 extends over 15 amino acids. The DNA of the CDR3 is TGCGCCAGCAGCCAAGAAGTATCTGGGGCCAACGTCCTGACTTTC. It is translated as CASSQEVSGANVLTF.

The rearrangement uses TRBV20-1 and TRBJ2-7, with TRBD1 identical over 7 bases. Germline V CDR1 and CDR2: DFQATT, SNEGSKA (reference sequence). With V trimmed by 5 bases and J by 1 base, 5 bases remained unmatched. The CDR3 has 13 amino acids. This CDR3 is CSARGQLSYEQYF. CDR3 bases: TGCAGTGCTCGGGGACAGCTATCCTACGAGCAGTACTTC.

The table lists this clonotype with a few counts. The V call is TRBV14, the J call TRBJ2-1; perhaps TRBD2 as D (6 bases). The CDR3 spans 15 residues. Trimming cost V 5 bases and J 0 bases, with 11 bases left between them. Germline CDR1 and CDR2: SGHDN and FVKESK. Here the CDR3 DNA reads TGTGCCAGCAGCACGAGGGAGGACTCCTACAATGAGCAGTTCTTC. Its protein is CASSTREDSYNEQFF.

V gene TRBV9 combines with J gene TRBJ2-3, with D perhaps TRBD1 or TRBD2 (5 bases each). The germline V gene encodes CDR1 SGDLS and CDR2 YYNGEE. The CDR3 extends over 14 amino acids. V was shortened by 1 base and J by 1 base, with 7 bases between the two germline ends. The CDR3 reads CASSVLGGTDTQYF. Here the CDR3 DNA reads TGTGCCAGCAGCGTACTGGGGGGCACAGATACGCAGTATTTT.

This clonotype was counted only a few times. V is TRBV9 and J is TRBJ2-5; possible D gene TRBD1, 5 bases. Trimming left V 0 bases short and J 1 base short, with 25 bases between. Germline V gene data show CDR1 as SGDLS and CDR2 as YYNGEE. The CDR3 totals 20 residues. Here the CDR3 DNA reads TGTGCCAGCAGCGTAGGTCGGAGCTGGGGATCGACAGCACGCCAAGAGACCCAGTACTTC. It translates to CASSVGRSWGSTARQETQYF.

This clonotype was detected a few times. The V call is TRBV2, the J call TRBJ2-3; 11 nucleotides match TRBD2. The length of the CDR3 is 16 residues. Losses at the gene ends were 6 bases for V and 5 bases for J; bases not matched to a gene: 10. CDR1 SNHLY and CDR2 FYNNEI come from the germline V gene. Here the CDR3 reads CASSRSLAGAGDTQYF. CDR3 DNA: TGTGCCAGCAGCCGCTCACTAGCGGGAGCGGGAGATACGCAGTATTTT.

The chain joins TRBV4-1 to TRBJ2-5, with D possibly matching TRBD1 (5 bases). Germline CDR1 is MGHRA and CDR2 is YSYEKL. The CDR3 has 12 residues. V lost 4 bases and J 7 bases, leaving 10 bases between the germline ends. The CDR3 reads CASSRPQGTQYF. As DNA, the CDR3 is TGCGCCAGCAGCCGCCCTCAGGGGACCCAGTACTTC.